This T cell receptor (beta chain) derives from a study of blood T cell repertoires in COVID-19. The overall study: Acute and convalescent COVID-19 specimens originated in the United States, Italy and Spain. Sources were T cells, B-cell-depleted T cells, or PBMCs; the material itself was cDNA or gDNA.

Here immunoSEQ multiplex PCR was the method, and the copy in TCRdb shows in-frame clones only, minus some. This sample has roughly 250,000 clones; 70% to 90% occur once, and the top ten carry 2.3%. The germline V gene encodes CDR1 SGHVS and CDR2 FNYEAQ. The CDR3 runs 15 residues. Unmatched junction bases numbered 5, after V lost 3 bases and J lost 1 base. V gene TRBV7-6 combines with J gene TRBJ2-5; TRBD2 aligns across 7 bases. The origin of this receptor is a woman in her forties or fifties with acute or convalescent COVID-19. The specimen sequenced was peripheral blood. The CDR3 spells CASSFGGNLQETQYF. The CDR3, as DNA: TGTGCCAGCAGCTTCGGGGGGAACCTCCAAGAGACCCAGTACTTC.